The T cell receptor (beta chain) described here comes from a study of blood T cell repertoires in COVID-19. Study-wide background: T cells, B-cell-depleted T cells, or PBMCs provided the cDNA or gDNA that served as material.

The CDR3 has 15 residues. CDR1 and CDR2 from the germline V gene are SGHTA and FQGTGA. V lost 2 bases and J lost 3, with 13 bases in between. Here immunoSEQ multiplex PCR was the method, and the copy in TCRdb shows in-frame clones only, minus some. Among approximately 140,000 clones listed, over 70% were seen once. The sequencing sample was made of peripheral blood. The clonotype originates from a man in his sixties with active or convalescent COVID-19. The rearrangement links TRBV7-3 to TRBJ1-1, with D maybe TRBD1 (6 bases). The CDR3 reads CASSLQGMLDTEAFF. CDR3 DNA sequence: TGTGCCAGCAGCTTACAGGGGATGTTGGACACTGAAGCTTTCTTT.